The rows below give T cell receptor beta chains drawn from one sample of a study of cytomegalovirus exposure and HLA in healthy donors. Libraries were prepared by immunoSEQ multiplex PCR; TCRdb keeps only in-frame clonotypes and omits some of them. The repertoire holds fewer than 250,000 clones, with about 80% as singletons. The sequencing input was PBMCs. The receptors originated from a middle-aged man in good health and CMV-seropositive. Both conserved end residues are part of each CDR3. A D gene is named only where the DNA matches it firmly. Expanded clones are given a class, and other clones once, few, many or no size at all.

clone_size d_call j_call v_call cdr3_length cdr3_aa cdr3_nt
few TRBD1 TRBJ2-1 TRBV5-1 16 CASSTPGQGSYNEQFF TGCGCCAGCAGCACCCCGGGACAGGGGTCCTACAATGAGCAGTTCTTC
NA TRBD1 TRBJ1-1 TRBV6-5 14 CASSIDRGYRSAFF TGTGCCAGCAGCATCGACAGGGGGTATCGAAGCGCTTTCTTT
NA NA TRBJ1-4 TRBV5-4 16 CASSIRGAQTNEKLFF TGTGCCAGCAGCATTCGGGGGGCGCAGACTAATGAAAAACTGTTTTTT
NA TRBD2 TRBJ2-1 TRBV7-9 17 CATDVGEGSGRYNEQFF TGTGCCACCGATGTCGGGGAGGGTAGCGGTCGATACAATGAGCAGTTCTTC
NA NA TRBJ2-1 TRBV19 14 CASGSGSSYNEQFF TGTGCCAGTGGTTCGGGGAGCTCCTACAATGAGCAGTTCTTC
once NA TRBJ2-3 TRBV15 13 CATRVGGRDTQYF TGTGCCACCAGGGTCGGGGGACGGGATACGCAGTATTTT
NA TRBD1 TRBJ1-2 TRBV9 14 CASSVGAGGYGYTF TGTGCCAGCAGCGTAGGGGCAGGGGGCTATGGCTACACCTTC
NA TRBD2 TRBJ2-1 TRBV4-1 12 CASRLAGGEQFF TGCGCCAGCAGATTAGCGGGAGGGGAGCAGTTCTTC
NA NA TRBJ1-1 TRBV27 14 CASSPTGIRTEAFF TGTGCCAGCAGTCCCACCGGGATCCGAACTGAAGCTTTCTTT
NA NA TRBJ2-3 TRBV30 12 CAWSSEPDTQYF TGTGCCTGGAGTAGCGAGCCAGATACGCAGTATTTT
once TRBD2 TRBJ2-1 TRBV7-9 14 CASRRTSGNNEQFF TGTGCCAGCAGACGGACTAGCGGAAACAATGAGCAGTTCTTC
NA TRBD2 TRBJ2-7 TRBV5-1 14 CASSLAGVSYEQYF TGCGCCAGCAGCCTAGCGGGAGTCTCCTACGAGCAGTACTTC
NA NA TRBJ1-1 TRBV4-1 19 CASSQVRVSGVRVNTEAFF TGCGCCAGCAGCCAAGTCAGAGTGTCAGGGGTCCGAGTGAACACTGAAGCTTTCTTT
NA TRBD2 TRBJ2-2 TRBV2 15 CASRRSGSDTGELFF TGTGCCAGCAGGCGTAGCGGGAGCGACACCGGGGAGCTGTTTTTT
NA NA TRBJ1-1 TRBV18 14 CASSPSSGVTEAFF TGTGCCAGCTCACCCTCCAGCGGGGTGACTGAAGCTTTCTTT
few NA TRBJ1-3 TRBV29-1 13 CSVQGFGGNTIYF TGCAGCGTTCAGGGTTTCGGGGGAAACACCATATATTTT
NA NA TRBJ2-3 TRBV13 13 CASSRLLTDTQYF TGTGCCAGCAGCCGACTCCTAACAGATACGCAGTATTTT
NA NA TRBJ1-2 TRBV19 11 CATRTERSYTF TGTGCCACCCGGACAGAAAGAAGCTACACCTTC
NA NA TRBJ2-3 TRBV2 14 CASSEGLVTDTQYF TGTGCCAGCAGTGAAGGGTTAGTCACAGATACGCAGTATTTT
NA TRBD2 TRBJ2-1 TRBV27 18 CASSLWTSGTRSYNEQFF TGTGCCAGCAGTTTGTGGACTAGCGGGACCCGCTCCTACAATGAGCAGTTCTTC
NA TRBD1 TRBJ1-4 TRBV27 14 CASSYTGGGEKLFF TGTGCCAGCAGTTATACAGGGGGCGGTGAAAAACTGTTTTTT
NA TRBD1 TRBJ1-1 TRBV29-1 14 CSVQSGTGSGEAFF TGCAGCGTGCAGTCCGGGACAGGGTCGGGTGAAGCTTTCTTT
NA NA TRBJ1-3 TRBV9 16 CASSVGVVSSGNTIYF TGTGCCAGCAGCGTAGGAGTGGTGAGCTCTGGAAACACCATATATTTT
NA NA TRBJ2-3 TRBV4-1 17 CASSQDDSSAGTDTQYF TGCGCCAGCAGCCAAGACGACTCTAGCGCCGGCACAGATACGCAGTATTTT
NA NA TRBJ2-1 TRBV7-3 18 CASSLQRNAGLSGNEQFF TGTGCCAGCAGCTTACAAAGGAATGCGGGGTTGAGTGGGAATGAGCAGTTCTTC
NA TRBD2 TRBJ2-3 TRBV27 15 CASRGTSGLPDTQYF TGTGCCAGCAGGGGGACTAGCGGGTTGCCAGATACGCAGTATTTT
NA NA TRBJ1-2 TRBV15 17 CATSRGGPTRRDYGYTF TGTGCCACCAGCAGGGGAGGCCCCACCCGCCGGGACTATGGCTACACCTTC
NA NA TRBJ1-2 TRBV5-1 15 CASSLDPRGDYGYTF TGCGCCAGCAGCTTGGATCCCAGGGGAGACTATGGCTACACCTTC
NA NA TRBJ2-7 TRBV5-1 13 CASSLRQPYEQYF TGCGCCAGCAGCTTGCGACAGCCCTACGAGCAGTACTTC
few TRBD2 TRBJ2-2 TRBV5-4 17 CASSPIGTSGTTGELFF TGTGCCAGCAGCCCCATAGGGACTAGCGGGACTACCGGGGAGCTGTTTTTT
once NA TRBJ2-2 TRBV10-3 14 CAISSGAVTGELFF TGTGCCATCAGTTCAGGGGCGGTCACCGGGGAGCTGTTTTTT
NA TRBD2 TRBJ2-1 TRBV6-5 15 CASRLAGGIYNEQFF TGTGCCAGCAGACTAGCGGGAGGGATATACAATGAGCAGTTCTTC
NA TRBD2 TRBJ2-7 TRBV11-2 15 CASSLGSGGRYEQYF TGTGCCAGCAGCTTAGGTTCGGGAGGGCGGTACGAGCAGTACTTC
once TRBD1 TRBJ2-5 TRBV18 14 CASSPAGGIETQYF TGTGCCAGCTCACCAGCAGGGGGAATAGAGACCCAGTACTTC
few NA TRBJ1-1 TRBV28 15 CASRARGQLNTEAFF TGTGCCAGCAGAGCCCGGGGACAATTGAACACTGAAGCTTTCTTT
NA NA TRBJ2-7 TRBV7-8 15 CASSLGGNRNYEQYF TGTGCCAGCAGCCTTGGAGGGAACCGCAACTACGAGCAGTACTTC
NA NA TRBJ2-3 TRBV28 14 CASRGDIRGDTQYF TGTGCCAGCAGGGGGGACATCCGTGGAGATACGCAGTATTTT
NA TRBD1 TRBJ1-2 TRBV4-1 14 CASKKDRGDYGYTF TGCGCCAGCAAGAAGGACAGGGGGGACTATGGCTACACCTTC
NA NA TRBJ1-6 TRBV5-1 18 CASSLDLAGPRNNSPLHF TGCGCCAGCAGCTTGGATCTGGCAGGGCCAAGGAATAATTCACCCCTCCACTTT
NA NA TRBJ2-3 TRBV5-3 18 CARSLDIRWAISTDTQYF TGTGCCAGAAGCTTGGATATAAGGTGGGCCATTAGCACAGATACGCAGTATTTT
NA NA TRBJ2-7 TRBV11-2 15 CASSLGASNSYEQYF TGTGCCAGCAGCTTAGGAGCCTCTAACTCCTACGAGCAGTACTTC
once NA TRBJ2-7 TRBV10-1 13 CASSFGTSYEQYF TGCGCCAGCAGTTTTGGGACTTCCTACGAGCAGTACTTC
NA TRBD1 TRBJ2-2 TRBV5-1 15 CASSFSTGKTGELFF TGCGCCAGCAGCTTTTCGACAGGGAAAACCGGGGAGCTGTTTTTT
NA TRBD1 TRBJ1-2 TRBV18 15 CASSPGTATTGGYTF TGTGCCAGCTCACCGGGGACAGCTACTACGGGTGGCTACACCTTC
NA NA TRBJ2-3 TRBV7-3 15 CASSSTGGGTDTQYF TGTGCCAGCAGCTCTACAGGGGGGGGAACAGATACGCAGTATTTT
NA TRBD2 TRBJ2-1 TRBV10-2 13 CAGSGSGSNEQFF TGCGCCGGCAGCGGGAGCGGGAGCAATGAGCAGTTCTTC
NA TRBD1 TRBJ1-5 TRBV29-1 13 CSVRDRGNQPQHF TGCAGCGTCCGGGACAGGGGCAATCAGCCCCAGCATTTT
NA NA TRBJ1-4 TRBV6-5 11 CASSQWTELFF TGTGCCAGCAGTCAATGGACAGAACTGTTTTTT
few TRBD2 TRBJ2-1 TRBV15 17 CATRSSGRAQTYNEQFF TGTGCCACCAGGTCTAGCGGGAGGGCTCAGACCTACAATGAGCAGTTCTTC
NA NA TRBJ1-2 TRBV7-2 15 CASSLGRGGNYGYTF TGTGCCAGCAGCTTGGGGAGAGGGGGTAACTATGGCTACACCTTC
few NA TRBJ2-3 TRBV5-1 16 CASSLGPAGSTDTQYF TGCGCCAGCAGCTTGGGGCCAGCGGGTTCCACAGATACGCAGTATTTT
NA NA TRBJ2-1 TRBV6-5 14 CASSLGGVSNEQFF TGTGCCAGCAGCCTCGGCGGCGTAAGCAATGAGCAGTTCTTC
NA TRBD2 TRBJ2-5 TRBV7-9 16 CASSLGLAGEGETQYF TGTGCCAGCAGCTTGGGACTAGCGGGAGAAGGAGAGACCCAGTACTTC
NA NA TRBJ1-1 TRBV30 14 CAWSPLTDTGQAFF TGTGCCTGGAGCCCACTAACCGATACAGGGCAAGCTTTCTTT
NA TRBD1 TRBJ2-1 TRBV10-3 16 CAISESGQDSYNEQFF TGTGCCATCAGTGAGTCGGGACAGGACTCCTACAATGAGCAGTTCTTC
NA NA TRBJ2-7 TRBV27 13 CASSLSLSYEQYF TGTGCCAGCAGTTTGTCGTTATCCTACGAGCAGTACTTC
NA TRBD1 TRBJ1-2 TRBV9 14 CASSVGDSPYGYTF TGTGCCAGCAGCGTAGGGGACAGCCCCTATGGCTACACCTTC